The clone carrying this T cell receptor (beta chain) was recorded many times. Its antigen remains unknown. There are 18 residues in the CDR3. J was trimmed by 3 bases and V by 5 bases; bases with no gene match: 15. Looked up from germline, CDR1 is MNHEY and CDR2 is SMNVEV (reference sequence). RNA transcripts gave rise to amplified TCR beta CDR3 regions. First-round RT-PCR of the TCR CDR3 relied on the HTBI primer set. TCRdb reanalysed the multiplex PCR reads using MiXCR and keeps one entry per CDR3 protein. The sample consists of nearly 600,000 distinct CDR3 sequences, approximately 15% of them appearing once. The sample belongs to a study of T cells in Graves' hyperthyroidism and ophthalmopathy. General study points: Among thyroid clonotypes expanded above 0.001, most also appeared in blood.

Enrolled ophthalmopathy patients presented with a Clinical Activity Score of at least 3, a NOSPECS grade of at least 4, and disease duration under 3 months. The gene calls are TRBV27 and TRBJ2-4, with TRBD2 matching 8 bases. Sequencing used blood. The clonotype comes from a young woman with Graves' ophthalmopathy. The DNA for the CDR3 is TGTGCCAGCAGTCTCTTTACCAGCGGGAGTTCGGACAAAAACATTCAGTACTTC. It encodes CASSLFTSGSSDKNIQYF.